These 27 T cell receptor beta chains were all obtained from the same sample, sequenced in a study of shared clonotypes between healthy human individuals. The data were produced by immunoSEQ multiplex PCR, yet TCRdb's version contains in-frame clones alone and is incomplete. The repertoire includes roughly 1.5 million clones, 95% to 99% of them detected once, and less than 0.55% sits in the top ten. Sample: naive CD4+ T cells sorted from blood. Subset here: CD45RA+ positively selected. Receptors were obtained from a man younger than 45 in good health.

Note on this clone: At the DNA level, this CDR3 is encoded by other sequences in the same sample as well. The chain joins TRBV27 to TRBJ2-5, with D unclear. Germline CDR1 reads MNHEY; CDR2 reads SMNVEV (reference sequence). The ends were cut back, 5 bases at V and 2 bases at J, with 12 bases in the middle. There are 14 residues in the CDR3. CDR3 residues: CASSPTGRQETQYF. As DNA, the CDR3 is TGTGCCAGCAGTCCAACTGGTAGGCAAGAGACCCAGTACTTC.

The rearrangement joins TRBV11-2 to TRBJ2-7; 9 bases map to TRBD2. Germline V CDR1 and CDR2: SGHAT, FQNNGV. Trimming removed 5 bases from V and 4 bases from J; junction bases left unmatched: 9. CDR3 length equals 15 residues. For the CDR3, the DNA is TGTGCCAGCAGCGGAGGATCTAGCGGGATGTACGAGCAGTACTTC. Its protein product is CASSGGSSGMYEQYF.

The V gene is TRBV5-4, the J gene TRBJ2-3; D remains unclear. Trimming took off 0 bases at V and 0 bases at J, with 8 bases between the two ends. The CDR3 contains 15 residues. In germline, CDR1 is SGHNT, CDR2 YYREEE (reference sequence). The CDR3 is CASSLDSLSTDTQYF. DNA for the CDR3: TGTGCCAGCAGCTTGGACAGCCTTAGCACAGATACGCAGTATTTT.

The chain joins TRBV27 to TRBJ2-7, with 10 bases matching TRBD1. The CDR3 extends over 18 amino acids. The germline CDR1 and CDR2 sequences are MNHEY and SMNVEV (reference sequence). V gave up 5 bases and J gave up 1 base; unmatched junction bases: 14. CDR3 coding DNA: TGTGCCAGCAGTCCCTCTACCCCGGGACAGGGGCAGTCCTACGAGCAGTACTTC. Translating gives CASSPSTPGQGQSYEQYF.

CDR3 region: CASSELPGDIKSYEQYF. CDR3 DNA sequence: TGTGCCAGCAGTGAACTACCCGGGGACATAAAATCCTACGAGCAGTACTTC. The rearrangement joins TRBV6-1 to TRBJ2-7; weak D call: TRBD1 (6 bases). The CDR3 has 17 residues. The germline gives CDR1 MNHNS, CDR2 SASEGT. Trimming took 2 bases from V and 1 from J, leaving 18 bases between them.

The chain is built from TRBV5-1 and TRBJ2-1, with 8 nucleotides matching TRBD2. There are 12 residues in the CDR3. The V gene's germline CDR1 is SGHRS and CDR2 YFSETQ. V was clipped by 2 bases and J by 10 bases; unmatched bases: 2. CDR3 region: CASSFQREEQFF. CDR3 nucleotides: TGCGCCAGCAGCTTCCAGCGGGAGGAGCAGTTCTTC.

A word on this clone: This specimen includes other DNA sequences encoding the same CDR3. J is TRBJ2-5 and V is TRBV28; weak D call: TRBD1 (5 bases). Per germline, CDR1 MDHEN and CDR2 SYDVKM. The V end lost 2 bases, the J end lost 5 bases, and 6 bases lay between the germline ends. CDR3 length: 12 amino acids. CDR3 sequence: CASSLPGETQYF. The CDR3 DNA reads TGTGCCAGCAGTTTACCAGGGGAGACCCAGTACTTC.

The CDR3 reads CASSAYGTGNNEQFF. CDR3 bases: TGTGCCAGCAGTGCCTACGGGACAGGGAACAATGAGCAGTTCTTC. The chain recombines TRBV6-1 with TRBJ2-1; TRBD1 agrees at 9 bases. With 4 bases clipped from V and 5 bases from J, the junction kept 6 bases outside the gene matches. The CDR3 length is 15 residues. Germline CDR1 reads MNHNS; CDR2 reads SASEGT.

The genes are TRBV25-1 and TRBJ1-5; TRBD1 agrees at 8 bases. The germline gives CDR1 MGHDK, CDR2 SYGVNS. There are 14 residues in the CDR3. V was clipped by 3 bases and J by 7 bases; unmatched bases: 5. The DNA for the CDR3 is TGTGCCAGCAGTGAGCGACAGGGGCACCAGCCCCAGCATTTT. This sequence encodes CASSERQGHQPQHF.

As for this clone: Other DNA sequences in the same sample also yield this CDR3. CDR3 protein: CASSLVGSTDTQYF. The CDR3 region has the DNA TGTGCCAGCAGCTTGGTGGGAAGCACAGATACGCAGTATTTT. The rearrangement joins TRBV7-9 to TRBJ2-3, with D uncertain. The V and J ends lost 3 bases and 0 bases respectively, with 7 bases between them. Germline values: CDR1 SEHNR, CDR2 FQNEAQ (reference sequence). This CDR3 comprises 14 residues.

CDR3 loop: CASSPPGGGADQPQHF. The CDR3 region has the DNA TGTGCCAGCTCACCACCAGGAGGGGGCGCTGATCAGCCCCAGCATTTT. This rearrangement joins TRBV18 to TRBJ1-5, with TRBD1 identical over 7 bases. This CDR3 is built from 16 residues. Germline V gene lookup returns CDR1 KGHSH and CDR2 LQKENI. With V trimmed by 0 bases and J by 5 bases, 7 bases remained unmatched.

This chain joins TRBV2 and TRBJ2-3; 7 bases align to TRBD2. The germline gives CDR1 SNHLY, CDR2 FYNNEI. This CDR3 is 18 amino acids long. With 6 bases clipped from V and 0 bases from J, the junction kept 15 bases outside the gene matches. CDR3 residues: CASRSRTTSLFSTDTQYF. CDR3 bases: TGTGCCAGCAGATCCCGGACGACTAGCCTGTTTAGCACAGATACGCAGTATTTT.

The J gene is TRBJ1-2, the V gene TRBV28; no clear D. CDR3 size: 11 residues. Trimming cost V 7 bases and J 8 bases, with 11 bases left between them. The germline V gene has CDR1 MDHEN and CDR2 SYDVKM. CDR3 amino acids: CASNTRAGYTF. DNA of the CDR3: TGTGCCAGCAACACGCGGGCAGGCTACACCTTC.

Remarks on this clone: In the same sample, other DNA sequences code for this CDR3. J is TRBJ1-1 and V is TRBV5-1, with D unclear. This CDR3 spans 14 amino acids. The V gene's germline CDR1 is SGHRS and CDR2 YFSETQ. Trimming left V 0 bases short and J 1 base short, with 7 bases between. For the CDR3, the DNA is TGCGCCAGCAGCTTGGAGAGCAGGAACACTGAAGCTTTCTTT. It specifies CASSLESRNTEAFF.

V gene TRBV5-1 combines with J gene TRBJ2-5, with 14 bases lining up with TRBD2. Per germline, CDR1 SGHRS and CDR2 YFSETQ. Trimming cost V 3 bases and J 2 bases; bases outside gene matches: 3. This CDR3 spans 16 amino acids. The DNA for the CDR3 is TGCGCCAGCAGCTGGGGACTAGCGGGGGCTCAAGAGACCCAGTACTTC. This encodes CASSWGLAGAQETQYF.

The J gene is TRBJ1-2, the V gene TRBV5-1, with D maybe TRBD1 (5 bases). Germline loops: CDR1 SGHRS, CDR2 YFSETQ. Trimming stripped 1 base from V and 2 bases from J, with 15 bases between. This CDR3 contains 16 residues. CDR3 sequence (DNA): TGCGCCAGCAGCTTGAGTGTCGGGACGGGCAACTATGGCTACACCTTC. Its protein is CASSLSVGTGNYGYTF. The full variable domain, completed using reference TRBV5-1 and TRBJ1-2, is KAGVTQTPRYLIKTRGQQVTLSCSPISGHRSVSWYQQTPGQGLQFLFEYFSETQRNKGNFPGRFSGRQFSNSRSEMNVSTLELGDSALYLCASSLSVGTGNYGYTFGSGTRLTVV.

The CDR3 protein is CASSWGGMSGYTF. As DNA, the CDR3 is TGTGCCAGCAGTTGGGGGGGAATGAGTGGCTACACCTTC. The rearrangement joins TRBV28 to TRBJ1-2; a weak D match, TRBD1 (5 bases). CDR1 and CDR2 (germline): MDHEN, SYDVKM. V lost 4 bases to trimming and J lost 7 bases, with 13 bases between them. The CDR3 contains 13 residues.

The V call is TRBV6-5, the J call TRBJ1-1; D unclear. Germline CDR1 is MNHEY and CDR2 is SVGAGI. The germline V and J ends were trimmed by 2 bases and 6 bases, with 10 bases remaining between them. There are 13 residues in the CDR3. CDR3 loop: CASSYPGAPEAFF. CDR3 coding DNA: TGTGCCAGCAGTTACCCGGGTGCACCTGAAGCTTTCTTT.

The count of this clone is one. The genes are TRBV12-5 and TRBJ1-1; 8 bases line up with TRBD1. The CDR3 contains 14 residues. The J segment lost 1 base and the V segment lost 2 bases, leaving 0 bases of the junction unmatched. Germline V lookup: CDR1 LGHNT, CDR2 FRNRAP. Written as DNA, the CDR3 is TGTGCTAGTGGTTTGCAGGGGGCGAACACTGAAGCTTTCTTT. Protein product: CASGLQGANTEAFF.

This CDR3 reads CASSIGTGRSGELFF. The CDR3 DNA reads TGTGCCAGCAGCATTGGAACAGGGCGTTCCGGGGAGCTGTTTTTT. The chain uses TRBV5-5 and TRBJ2-2, with TRBD1 as a possible D gene (6 bases). The CDR3 runs 15 residues. Trimming removed 4 bases at V and 6 bases at J, with 16 bases between. Germline assignment: CDR1 SGHKS and CDR2 YYEKEE (reference sequence).

The genes are TRBV5-1 and TRBJ1-4; D remains ambiguous. The ends were cut back, 2 bases at V and 8 bases at J, with 16 bases in the middle. Germline CDR1 SGHRS, CDR2 YFSETQ. This CDR3 contains 15 residues. CDR3 DNA: TGCGCCAGCAGCTTCTCAAAGGGAACACGCGAAAAACTGTTTTTT. Translation gives CASSFSKGTREKLFF.

The V call is TRBV5-1, the J call TRBJ2-2; D gene ambiguous. Deletions cut 1 base from V and 0 bases from J, with 10 bases between. Germline V gene data show CDR1 as SGHRS and CDR2 as YFSETQ. The CDR3 totals 16 residues. The CDR3 reads CASSLYLRSNTGELFF. CDR3 sequence (DNA): TGCGCCAGCAGCTTGTACCTTAGATCGAACACCGGGGAGCTGTTTTTT.

This sequence joins TRBV10-1 and TRBJ2-3; 10 bases are shared with TRBD1. V shed 7 bases, J shed 4 bases, and the junction held 8 bases outside the gene matches. Germline CDR1 is WNHNN and CDR2 is SYGVQD (reference sequence). CDR3 length equals 15 residues. The CDR3 DNA sequence: TGCGCCAGCATGGCGGGACAGGGGATCGCAGATACGCAGTATTTT. Protein product: CASMAGQGIADTQYF.

V and J are TRBV19 and TRBJ1-5; unclear D gene. CDR1 and CDR2 from the germline V gene are LNHDA and SQIVND (reference sequence). The germline V and J ends were trimmed by 2 bases and 4 bases, with 6 bases remaining between them. The length of the CDR3 is 13 residues. The CDR3 DNA is TGTGCCAGTAGTATACGGGCTAATCAGCCCCAGCATTTT. Translating it yields CASSIRANQPQHF.

Notes on this clone: One base away lies a much larger clone, so this may be a sequencing read error. Other DNA sequences of this sample code for an identical CDR3. The chain has TRBV2 and TRBJ2-3; D unresolved. The germline V gene encodes CDR1 SNHLY and CDR2 FYNNEI. Trimming shortened V by 6 bases and J by 2 bases, and 3 bases separated the two germline ends. This CDR3 has 11 amino acids. The CDR3: CASSFTDTQYF. The DNA of the CDR3 is TGTGCCAGCAGCTTCACAGATACGCAGTATTTT.

This chain joins TRBV9 and TRBJ2-7; D gene unclear. Trimming shortened V by 0 bases and J by 3 bases, and 13 bases separated the two germline ends. CDR1 is SGDLS, CDR2 YYNGEE, per germline. This CDR3 has 15 amino acids. CDR3 sequence: CASSVGVVAVYEQYF. In nucleotides, the CDR3 is TGTGCCAGCAGCGTAGGTGTAGTGGCCGTCTACGAGCAGTACTTC.

The chain is built from TRBV14 and TRBJ2-3; TRBD2 agrees at 8 bases. Germline V gene data show CDR1 as SGHDN and CDR2 as FVKESK. This CDR3 has 17 amino acids. With 4 bases clipped from V and 1 base from J, the junction kept 10 bases outside the gene matches. CDR3 bases: TGTGCCAGCAGCCGGCGGCCCGGCGGGGGGCGCACAGATACGCAGTATTTT. It specifies CASSRRPGGGRTDTQYF.